These 22 T cell receptor beta chains were sequenced from one sample in a study of blood T cell repertoires in COVID-19. Data came from immunoSEQ multiplex PCR; TCRdb stores just in-frame clones and leaves some out. This table has tens of thousands of clones, about nine tenths appearing once. Sample: peripheral blood. These receptors were collected from a woman between 50 and 59 years old with active or convalescent COVID-19.

The CDR3 nucleotides read TGTGCCAGCAGCCACGGGACAAGATCCTACGAGCAGTACTTC. Its translation is CASSHGTRSYEQYF. The chain employs TRBV11-2 and TRBJ2-7; D is perhaps TRBD1 (6 bases). CDR1 and CDR2 from the germline V gene are SGHAT and FQNNGV. CDR3 length: 14 amino acids. V lost 5 bases and J 1 base, leaving 12 bases between the germline ends.

This clone was detected only once. The chain couples TRBV27 to TRBJ2-1; TRBD1 is a possible D gene (6 bases). The CDR3 sequence is 13 residues long. V lost 3 bases, J lost 7 bases, and 10 bases lay in between. Germline CDR1 and CDR2: MNHEY and SMNVEV (reference sequence). The CDR3: CASSFQGMNEQFF. The CDR3, as DNA: TGTGCCAGCAGTTTTCAGGGGATGAATGAGCAGTTCTTC.

The CDR3 reads CATARGAGYGYTF. CDR3 sequence (DNA): TGTGCCACCGCACGGGGGGCCGGCTATGGCTACACCTTC. This rearrangement joins TRBV3-1 (or the pseudogene TRBV3-2) to TRBJ1-2; tentatively, D is TRBD1 (6 bases). The V end was cut by 10 bases, the J end by 4 bases, with 16 bases between. Germline V CDR1 and CDR2: LGHDT, YNNKEL (reference sequence). The CDR3 has 13 amino acids.

The rearrangement joins TRBV27 to TRBJ1-6; TRBD1 matches at 7 bases. Germline trimming cut 3 bases from V and 9 bases from J; bases unmatched to any gene: 2. CDR3 length equals 13 residues. Germline V gene lookup returns CDR1 MNHEY and CDR2 SMNVEV (reference sequence). CDR3 in amino acids: CASSFDRVSPLHF. Written as DNA, the CDR3 is TGTGCCAGCAGTTTCGACAGGGTTTCACCCCTCCACTTT.

The chain combines TRBV5-1 with TRBJ2-5, with D maybe TRBD2 (6 bases). Per the germline V gene, CDR1 is SGHRS and CDR2 is YFSETQ. The V gene lost 0 bases and the J gene lost 2 bases, with 14 bases spanning the gap. This CDR3 has 16 amino acids. DNA of the CDR3: TGCGCCAGCAGCTTGGCCCTGGCGGGACTTCAAGAGACCCAGTACTTC. Protein product: CASSLALAGLQETQYF.

As for this clone: Other DNA sequences in this specimen translate into the identical CDR3. This sequence joins TRBV3-1 (or the pseudogene TRBV3-2) and TRBJ1-1, with a tentative D call TRBD1 (6 bases). The CDR3 spans 14 residues. Germline-derived CDR1 and CDR2 are LGHDT and YNNKEL (reference sequence). V lost 1 base and J lost 4, with 10 bases in between. CDR3 nucleotide sequence: TGTGCCAGCAGCCAAGGGGGAGGGGGCACTGAAGCTTTCTTT. It specifies CASSQGGGGTEAFF.

The chain combines TRBV19 with TRBJ2-1, with TRBD2 as a possible D gene (6 bases). Trimming left V 5 bases short and J 8 bases short, with 13 bases between. CDR1 is LNHDA and CDR2 is SQIVND in the germline V gene (reference sequence). This CDR3 is 13 amino acids long. CDR3 DNA: TGTGCCAGTAGTTCCCGCGGGGCTGATGAGCAGTTCTTC. Amino acids: CASSSRGADEQFF.

This clone has a handful of counts. This chain links TRBV15 with TRBJ1-5, with unresolved D. Trimming shortened V by 5 bases and J by 0 bases, and 11 bases separated the two germline ends. The V gene's germline CDR1 is LNHNV and CDR2 YYDKDF (reference sequence). The CDR3 extends over 15 amino acids. This chain's CDR3 is CATSPGERSNQPQHF. For the CDR3, the DNA is TGTGCCACCAGCCCCGGGGAGCGTAGCAATCAGCCCCAGCATTTT.

The V and J genes are TRBV6-5 and TRBJ1-2; tentatively, D is TRBD1 (6 bases). The germline V gene has CDR1 MNHEY and CDR2 SVGAGI. The ends were cut back, 7 bases at V and 4 bases at J, with 16 bases in the middle. This CDR3 contains 14 residues. CDR3 sequence: CASTNTGLAYGYTF. The CDR3 DNA is TGTGCCAGCACCAATACAGGGTTGGCCTATGGCTACACCTTC.

V is TRBV7-2 and J is TRBJ1-2; D gene unclear. CDR1 SGHTA and CDR2 FQGNSA come from the germline V gene. The CDR3 has 15 residues. The V and J ends lost 1 base and 2 bases respectively, with 11 bases between them. Here the CDR3 reads CASSLDLSANYGYTF. The CDR3 DNA reads TGTGCCAGCAGCTTAGATTTAAGCGCGAACTATGGCTACACCTTC. The full variable domain, in which reference TRBV7-2 and TRBJ1-2 provide the parts outside the CDR3, is GAGVSQSPSNKVTEKGKDVELRCDPISGHTALYWYRQSLGQGLEFLIYFQGNSAPDKSGLPSDRFSAERTGGSVSTLTIQRTQQEDSAVYLCASSLDLSANYGYTFGSGTRLTVV.

The V gene is TRBV5-6, the J gene TRBJ1-3; 7 positions agree with TRBD1. The trim removed 3 bases at V and 6 bases at J, leaving 15 bases unmatched. The CDR3 is 17 amino acids. CDR1 SGHDT and CDR2 YYEEEE come from the germline V gene. The CDR3 nucleotides read TGTGCCAGCAGCTCAATCCGAACGCAGGGGGAAGAAAACACCATATATTTT. This translates into CASSSIRTQGEENTIYF.

The genes are TRBV9 and TRBJ2-7, with TRBD2 identical over 10 bases. The germline V gene has CDR1 SGDLS and CDR2 YYNGEE. Trimming took 0 bases from V and 6 from J; bases not matched to a gene: 6. This CDR3 spans 15 amino acids. The CDR3 protein is CASSVVSGRAAEQYF. CDR3 in DNA: TGTGCCAGCAGCGTAGTGAGCGGGAGGGCGGCCGAGCAGTACTTC.

The V call is TRBV27, the J call TRBJ1-1; unclear D gene. Trimming pared 2 bases from V and 1 base from J, leaving 5 bases between. Germline-derived CDR1 and CDR2 are MNHEY and SMNVEV (reference sequence). The CDR3 length is 13 residues. In DNA, the CDR3 is TGTGCCAGCAGTTTACTCGGGAACACTGAAGCTTTCTTT. Translation gives CASSLLGNTEAFF.

This clone was counted between two and nine times. V is TRBV5-4 and J is TRBJ2-7, with 8 bases fitting TRBD1. This CDR3 has 14 residues. V shed 4 bases, J shed 5 bases, and the junction held 8 bases outside the gene matches. CDR1 and CDR2 (germline): SGHNT, YYREEE (reference sequence). The DNA for the CDR3 is TGTGCCAGCAGCCCCTGGACAGGGTACCACGAGCAGTACTTC. It translates to CASSPWTGYHEQYF.

The chain couples TRBV10-3 to TRBJ1-2; 9 positions match TRBD1. With 10 bases clipped from V and 3 bases from J, the junction kept 18 bases outside the gene matches. The germline V gene encodes CDR1 ENHRY and CDR2 SYGVKD. There are 17 residues in the CDR3. CDR3 DNA sequence: TGTGCCACGAGGGTCCCGGGACAGGGAAGTGGGGACTATGGCTACACCTTC. It is translated as CATRVPGQGSGDYGYTF.

This clone occurred once. This chain uses TRBV29-1 with TRBJ2-7; the match to TRBD1 covers 7 bases. Trimming removed 2 bases from V and 5 bases from J; junction bases left unmatched: 6. This CDR3 region has 13 residues. From germline, CDR1 is SQVTM and CDR2 ANQGSEA. This CDR3 is CSVERTGGNEQYF. The CDR3, as DNA: TGCAGCGTTGAACGGACAGGAGGCAACGAGCAGTACTTC.

This chain uses TRBV29-1 with TRBJ1-1; D is ambiguous. CDR3 size: 13 residues. Germline assignment: CDR1 SQVTM and CDR2 ANQGSEA. Trimming cost V 4 bases and J 4 bases, with 13 bases left between them. CDR3 region: CSVGVAEGTEAFF. The DNA of the CDR3 is TGCAGCGTTGGCGTAGCCGAGGGCACTGAAGCTTTCTTT.

This clone appeared a single time. This chain joins TRBV19 and TRBJ2-1, with D maybe TRBD2 (5 bases). The CDR3 spans 14 residues. Trimming left V 5 bases short and J 0 bases short, with 8 bases between. Germline V lookup: CDR1 LNHDA, CDR2 SQIVND (reference sequence). The chain's CDR3 is CASSFGVSYNEQFF. DNA of the CDR3: TGTGCCAGTAGTTTCGGGGTCTCCTACAATGAGCAGTTCTTC.

The chain links TRBV27 to TRBJ1-1; D is uncertain. The CDR3 extends over 14 amino acids. Germline CDR1 reads MNHEY; CDR2 reads SMNVEV (reference sequence). Trimming cost V 3 bases and J 5 bases, with 13 bases left between them. CDR3 in DNA: TGTGCCAGCAGTTTCAGGCCCCGGTGGACTGAAGCTTTCTTT. This sequence encodes CASSFRPRWTEAFF.

This clone was picked up a small number of times. J is TRBJ2-3 and V is TRBV10-3; the match to TRBD1 covers 7 bases. The V segment lost 6 bases and the J segment 5 bases; nucleotides outside the gene matches: 5. This CDR3 has 13 amino acids. Germline V gene sequence: CDR1 ENHRY, CDR2 SYGVKD. CDR3 in DNA: TGTGCCATCAGAGACAGGGATGGAGATACGCAGTATTTT. Its protein is CAIRDRDGDTQYF.

The V call is TRBV5-1, the J call TRBJ1-1; 9 positions agree with TRBD1. Per germline, CDR1 SGHRS and CDR2 YFSETQ. Trimming took 0 bases from V and 0 from J; bases not matched to a gene: 3. The CDR3 has 16 amino acids. The CDR3 bases are TGCGCCAGCAGCTTGGAGGGGACAGGGATGAACACTGAAGCTTTCTTT. Translated: CASSLEGTGMNTEAFF.

The chain joins TRBV19 to TRBJ2-1, with TRBD2 matching 8 bases. Trimming took 4 bases from V and 9 from J; bases not matched to a gene: 5. CDR1 and CDR2 from the germline V gene are LNHDA and SQIVND (reference sequence). The CDR3 has 13 amino acids. The CDR3 DNA reads TGTGCCAGTAGTAGGGGACTAGTAGGTGAGCAGTTCTTC. This encodes CASSRGLVGEQFF.